This record covers a single T cell receptor (beta chain). Its target antigen remains unknown. No base quality values were provided; no much bigger clone lies one nucleotide off. Peripheral blood CD8+ and CD4+ T cells from healthy donors, Susac syndrome patients and multiple sclerosis patients were profiled by high-throughput TCR beta sequencing. The healthy donors served as controls matched for age and sex. Bulk CD8+ and CD4+ T cells were purified by magnetic negative isolation, while CD8+ TEMRA cells were enriched using FACS. Blood was drawn into EDTA tubes, processed within 24 hours, and PBMCs were isolated by density gradient centrifugation. PBMCs destined for TCR sequencing were cryopreserved in liquid nitrogen and later thawed in a 37 °C water bath. Purity of sorted or isolated CD4+, CD8+ and CD8+ TEMRA cells was at least 90%. RNA was extracted using the RNeasy kit, and roughly 0.45 to 1 ug of the RNA was reverse transcribed with random hexamers. TCR beta CDR3 regions were amplified with the immunoSEQ multiplex PCR assay covering 54 Vbeta and 13 Jbeta segments. PCR amplification bias was corrected by using a synthetic template baseline for primer optimization and computational correction. The study's processing was this. Reads were annotated to V, D and J genes per IMGT and analyzed with immunoSEQ Analyzer, keeping only productive sequences. Clonality was computed as one minus Shannon entropy normalized by log2 of the number of productive unique sequences. Public and private clones were assessed among the 100 most prevalent clones of each patient and control. Clones were defined as Susac-specific when absent from the healthy and MS cohorts, from roughly 1,100 published viral clones and from other ImmuneACCESS disease sequences. TCRdb reran the public reads through fastp at Q25 and MiXCR, keeping productive beta chains. Each record represents a unique CDR3 protein, reported with the most common genes and DNA among its rows. The V and J calls, along with clone size, are taken from TCRdb and not from the paper's own processing. The sample table records about 200,000 distinct CDR3 sequences; about 95% of these occur just once. The ten biggest clones cover about 0.094% of the sample.

This entry belongs to a study of CD8 T cells in Susac syndrome (dated by TCRdb to about 2019). Concerning the study at large: Repertoire sequencing was used to test whether CD8+ T cell activation and differentiation in Susac syndrome was antigen driven. Findings and caveats that apply to the study as a whole: The number of individuals in the TCR sequencing and HLA analysis was acknowledged as relatively small.

The cysteine opens and the phenylalanine closes a CDR3 of 14 amino acids. Only the CDR3 portion is preserved as DNA: 42 bases, with reading frame beginning at the first base. CDR1 and CDR2 are read off the germline V gene as ENHRY and SYGVKD. The junction shows trimming of 3 bases on V and 5 bases on J, plus 13 bases between the germline ends. The sample was CD4+ T cells from PBMCs. The sequence is built from TRBV10-3 and TRBJ2-5, with TRBD2 tentatively as D gene (6 bases match). The TCR originated in a human donor in good health. The CDR3 is CAISEGLGRETQYF. The bases are TGTGCCATCAGTGAAGGGCTGGGGAGGGAGACCCAGTACTTC.